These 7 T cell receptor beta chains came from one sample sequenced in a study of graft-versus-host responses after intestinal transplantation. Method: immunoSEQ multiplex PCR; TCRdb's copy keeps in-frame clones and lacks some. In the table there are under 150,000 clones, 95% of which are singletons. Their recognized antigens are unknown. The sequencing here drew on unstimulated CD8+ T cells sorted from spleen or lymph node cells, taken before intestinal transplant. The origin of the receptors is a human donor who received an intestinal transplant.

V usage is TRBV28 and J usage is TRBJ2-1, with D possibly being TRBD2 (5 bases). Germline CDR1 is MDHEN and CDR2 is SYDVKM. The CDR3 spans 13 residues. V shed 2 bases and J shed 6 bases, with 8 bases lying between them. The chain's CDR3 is CASSLPGVNEQFF. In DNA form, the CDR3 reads TGTGCCAGCAGTTTACCCGGGGTCAATGAGCAGTTCTTC.

The CDR3 protein is CASSLIWGGETQYF. For the CDR3, the DNA is TGTGCCAGCAGCTTAATTTGGGGTGGGGAGACCCAGTACTTC. The V and J genes are TRBV11-2 and TRBJ2-5, with no clear D. V lost 2 bases to trimming and J lost 5 bases, with 12 bases between them. CDR3 length: 14 amino acids. In germline, CDR1 is SGHAT, CDR2 FQNNGV. Full variable domain (remainder filled in from reference TRBV11-2 and TRBJ2-5): EAGVAQSPRYKIIEKRQSVAFWCNPISGHATLYWYQQILGQGPKLLIQFQNNGVVDDSQLPKDRFSAERLKGVDSTLKIQPAKLEDSAVYLCASSLIWGGETQYFGPGTRLLVL.

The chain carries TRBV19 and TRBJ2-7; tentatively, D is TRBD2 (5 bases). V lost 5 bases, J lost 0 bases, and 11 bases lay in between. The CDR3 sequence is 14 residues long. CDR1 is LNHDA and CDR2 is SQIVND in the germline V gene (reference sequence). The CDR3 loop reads CASSETAGSYEQYF. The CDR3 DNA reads TGTGCCAGTAGTGAAACCGCGGGCTCCTACGAGCAGTACTTC.

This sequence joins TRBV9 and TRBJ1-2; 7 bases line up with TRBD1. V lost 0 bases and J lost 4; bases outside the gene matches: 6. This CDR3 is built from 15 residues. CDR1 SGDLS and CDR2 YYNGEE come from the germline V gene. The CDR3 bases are TGTGCCAGCAGCGTAGGAGAGGGGACAGTCTATGGCTACACCTTC. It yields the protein CASSVGEGTVYGYTF.

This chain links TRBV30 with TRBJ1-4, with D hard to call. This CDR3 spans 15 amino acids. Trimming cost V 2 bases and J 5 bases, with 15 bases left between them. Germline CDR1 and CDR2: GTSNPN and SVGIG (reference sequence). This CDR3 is CAWSTLGNPNEKLFF. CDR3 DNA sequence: TGTGCCTGGAGTACCCTAGGGAACCCAAATGAAAAACTGTTTTTT.

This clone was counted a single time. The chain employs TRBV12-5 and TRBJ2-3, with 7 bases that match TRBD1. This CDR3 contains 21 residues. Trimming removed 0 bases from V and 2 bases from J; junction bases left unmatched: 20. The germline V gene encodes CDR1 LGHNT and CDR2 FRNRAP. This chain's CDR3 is CASGLVPTGTALGGNTDTQYF. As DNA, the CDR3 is TGTGCTAGTGGTTTGGTCCCAACCGGGACAGCCCTAGGGGGTAACACAGATACGCAGTATTTT. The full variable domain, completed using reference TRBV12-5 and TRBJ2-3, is DARVTQTPRHKVTEMGQEVTMRCQPILGHNTVFWYRQTMMQGLELLAYFRNRAPLDDSGMPKDRFSAEMPDATLATLKIQPSEPRDSAVYFCASGLVPTGTALGGNTDTQYFGPGTRLTVL.

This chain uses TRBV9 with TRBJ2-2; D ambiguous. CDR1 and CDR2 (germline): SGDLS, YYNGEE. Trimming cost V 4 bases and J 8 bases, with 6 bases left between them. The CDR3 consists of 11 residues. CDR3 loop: CASSYSGELFF. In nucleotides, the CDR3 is TGTGCCAGCAGCTACTCGGGGGAGCTGTTTTTT.